The 23 T cell receptor beta chains below come from one sample, sequenced in a study of early T cells in non-severe SARS-CoV-2 infection. MiXCR, applied by TCRdb to the 5' RACE reads, yields one record per CDR3 protein. The sample holds about 92,000 distinct CDR3 sequences, 16% seen once. Sequenced sample: whole blood. The receptor set was obtained from an adult who was a healthcare worker with PCR-confirmed SARS-CoV-2 infection or an uninfected control (not recorded which).

V is TRBV6-6 and J is TRBJ2-2; 8 bases fit TRBD2. V lost 4 bases to trimming and J lost 6 bases; unmatched junction nucleotides: 4. Germline CDR1 MNHNY, CDR2 SVGAGI (reference sequence). The CDR3 is 14 amino acids. The CDR3 is CASSSGGYPGELFF. The CDR3 DNA follows: TGTGCCAGCAGTTCGGGAGGGTATCCCGGGGAGCTGTTTTTT.

The genes are TRBV7-8 and TRBJ2-1; no reliable D call. The V gene's germline CDR1 is SGHVS and CDR2 FQNEAQ. The CDR3 covers 15 residues. The V gene lost 2 bases and the J gene lost 0 bases, with 8 bases spanning the gap. The CDR3 region has the DNA TGTGCCAGCAGCTTATTCGGCGGCTCCTACAATGAGCAGTTCTTC. The encoded protein is CASSLFGGSYNEQFF.

This sequence joins TRBV6-6 and TRBJ1-4; 9 positions match TRBD1. This CDR3 comprises 13 residues. Germline values: CDR1 MNHNY, CDR2 SVGAGI (reference sequence). The V and J ends lost 8 bases and 4 bases, in that order; junction bases with no gene match: 2. The CDR3 loop is CASEGQGNEKLFF. In nucleotides, the CDR3 is TGTGCCAGCGAGGGACAGGGTAATGAAAAACTGTTTTTT.

The rearrangement uses TRBV19 and TRBJ1-2; D remains unclear. Germline values: CDR1 LNHDA, CDR2 SQIVND (reference sequence). The CDR3 totals 12 residues. Trimming pared 6 bases from V and 11 bases from J, leaving 16 bases between. CDR3 DNA: TGTGCCAGTAGCCTCCCGACCGTGGGGTACACCTTC. Its translation: CASSLPTVGYTF.

V gene TRBV2 combines with J gene TRBJ1-1; D unclear. CDR3 size: 13 residues. Germline V gene sequence: CDR1 SNHLY, CDR2 FYNNEI. V was trimmed by 6 bases and J by 1 base, leaving 9 bases between them. CDR3 in amino acids: CASRADPNTEAFF. For the CDR3, the DNA is TGTGCCAGCAGAGCGGATCCGAACACTGAAGCTTTCTTT.

This clonotype was detected a few times. V is TRBV11-2 and J is TRBJ2-1; D is unclear. This CDR3 comprises 14 residues. Germline values: CDR1 SGHAT, CDR2 FQNNGV. V was pared by 3 bases and J by 8 bases, with 14 bases between. CDR3 sequence reads: CASSFLTMGDEQFF. The CDR3 DNA reads as TGTGCCAGCAGCTTCCTCACGATGGGTGATGAGCAGTTCTTC.

In this sample, this clonotype turned up many times. The chain couples TRBV27 to TRBJ1-1; 7 bases match TRBD1. Unmatched junction bases numbered 3, after V lost 6 bases and J lost 5 bases. The V gene's germline CDR1 is MNHEY and CDR2 SMNVEV (reference sequence). The CDR3 has 12 amino acids. As DNA, the CDR3 is TGTGCCAGCAGAGCAGGGGGTACTGAAGCTTTCTTT. Amino acid sequence: CASRAGGTEAFF.

Ten or more counts support this clonotype. The V and J genes are TRBV28 and TRBJ1-1; the D is unclear. This CDR3 has 11 amino acids. Germline values: CDR1 MDHEN, CDR2 SYDVKM. Trimming left V 4 bases short and J 4 bases short, with 4 bases between. This CDR3 reads CASSWGTEAFF. Here the CDR3 DNA reads TGTGCCAGCAGTTGGGGCACTGAAGCTTTCTTT.

This clonotype was seen at least ten times. This rearrangement joins TRBV9 to TRBJ2-3; maybe TRBD1 (7 bases). V was trimmed by 2 bases and J by 0 bases, leaving 10 bases between them. The CDR3 is 15 residues long. Germline assignment: CDR1 SGDLS and CDR2 YYNGEE. The CDR3 DNA reads as TGTGCCAGCAGCGTGGGGGGACAGAGCACAGATACGCAGTATTTT. Protein sequence: CASSVGGQSTDTQYF.

The chain employs TRBV29-1 and TRBJ2-5; D not resolved. The CDR3 runs 14 residues. CDR1 and CDR2 (germline): SQVTM, ANQGSEA. The V and J ends lost 3 bases and 2 bases respectively, with 13 bases between them. In DNA form, the CDR3 reads TGCAGCGTTGAGGGTCGACTGGCACAAGAGACCCAGTACTTC. Its protein is CSVEGRLAQETQYF.

The rearrangement uses TRBV4-2 and TRBJ1-1; TRBD1 is a possible D gene (5 bases). The germline V and J ends were trimmed by 4 bases and 0 bases, with 18 bases remaining between them. From germline, CDR1 is LGHNA and CDR2 YNFKEQ. This CDR3 contains 17 residues. As DNA, the CDR3 is TGTGCCAGCAGCCTGGGGGGGGTGCATGTGGTGAACACTGAAGCTTTCTTT. Translation: CASSLGGVHVVNTEAFF.

This clonotype appeared many times. This sequence joins TRBV12-3 or TRBV12-4 and TRBJ2-3; possibly TRBD2 for D (6 bases). The length of the CDR3 is 16 residues. V dropped 5 bases and J dropped 2 bases, with 17 bases sitting between them. The CDR3 is CASSPAGGFNTDTQYF. The CDR3 bases are TGTGCCAGCAGTCCAGCCGGGGGATTCAACACAGATACGCAGTATTTT.

The table lists this clonotype with a few counts. The rearrangement uses TRBV27 and TRBJ2-2, with 10 bases fitting TRBD1. The CDR3 loop spans 15 amino acids. Losses at the gene ends were 4 bases for V and 2 bases for J; bases not matched to a gene: 1. Germline CDR1 and CDR2: MNHEY and SMNVEV (reference sequence). The chain's CDR3 is CASSWDRGNTGELFF. The CDR3 DNA is TGTGCCAGCAGTTGGGACAGGGGCAACACCGGGGAGCTGTTTTTT.

This chain connects TRBV30 to TRBJ2-1; TRBD1 matches 9 bases. This CDR3 is built from 14 residues. Germline V gene data show CDR1 as GTSNPN and CDR2 as SVGIG (reference sequence). V lost 1 base, J lost 5 bases, and 3 bases stayed unmatched. Here the CDR3 DNA reads TGTGCCTGGAGTGAAACAGGGGGCGACAATGAGCAGTTCTTC. Its protein is CAWSETGGDNEQFF.

This clonotype was seen a few times. The chain carries TRBV29-1 and TRBJ1-2; D ambiguous. Per germline, CDR1 SQVTM and CDR2 ANQGSEA. CDR3 length: 13 amino acids. V was clipped by 7 bases and J by 4 bases, with 16 bases between them. In nucleotides, the CDR3 is TGCAGCGAGTCCTCCTTGGAGCCCTATGGCTACACCTTC. Translation gives CSESSLEPYGYTF.

This clonotype was observed a handful of times. The V call is TRBV9, the J call TRBJ1-1; D possibly corresponds to TRBD1 (6 bases). Trimming shortened V by 6 bases and J by 3 bases, and 15 bases separated the two germline ends. The CDR3 extends over 14 amino acids. Germline values: CDR1 SGDLS, CDR2 YYNGEE. CDR3 sequence: CASTREGGDTEAFF. The DNA of the CDR3 is TGTGCCAGCACCCGTGAGGGGGGCGACACTGAAGCTTTCTTT.

CDR3 nucleotides: TGTGCCAGCAGCCTTTCAGGGCAGGGGTACTATGGCTACACCTTC. Amino acids: CASSLSGQGYYGYTF. The rearrangement joins TRBV3-1 to TRBJ1-2, with TRBD1 as a possible D gene (6 bases). This CDR3 region has 15 residues. V gave up 4 bases and J gave up 3 bases, with 15 bases separating them. Germline loops: CDR1 LGHDT, CDR2 YNNKEL (reference sequence).

V usage is TRBV20-1 and J usage is TRBJ2-1; the match to TRBD2 covers 8 bases. This CDR3 is built from 18 residues. The V and J ends lost 0 bases and 2 bases, in that order; junction bases with no gene match: 12. Germline CDR1 reads DFQATT; CDR2 reads SNEGSKA (reference sequence). The CDR3 DNA reads as TGCAGTGCTAGAGAGTGGGCGAGCGGGAGAAAGGCCTACAATGAGCAGTTCTTC. Translated, it gives CSAREWASGRKAYNEQFF.

J is TRBJ1-5 and V is TRBV10-1; maybe TRBD1 (6 bases). Trimming cost V 7 bases and J 5 bases, with 21 bases left between them. The CDR3 is 16 amino acids. The germline V gene encodes CDR1 WNHNN and CDR2 SYGVQD (reference sequence). The chain's CDR3 is CASILSNRDKDQPQHF. The CDR3 bases are TGCGCCAGCATCCTGAGTAACCGGGACAAAGATCAGCCCCAGCATTTT.

The chain carries TRBV12-3 or TRBV12-4 and TRBJ1-5; D might be TRBD1 (5 bases). The CDR3 extends over 15 amino acids. The V end was cut by 0 bases, the J end by 4 bases, with 10 bases between. CDR3 protein: CASSLAFQGNQPQHF. CDR3 nucleotides: TGTGCCAGCAGTTTAGCCTTTCAGGGAAATCAGCCCCAGCATTTT.

The rearrangement joins TRBV20-1 to TRBJ1-2; D gene ambiguous. The CDR3 covers 13 residues. The germline V gene encodes CDR1 DFQATT and CDR2 SNEGSKA (reference sequence). Trimming removed 1 base from V and 4 bases from J, with 10 bases in between. The CDR3 sequence: CSARGGGAYGYTF. In DNA form, the CDR3 reads TGCAGTGCTAGAGGGGGAGGAGCCTATGGCTACACCTTC.

Only a few counts were recorded for this clonotype. V gene TRBV7-9 combines with J gene TRBJ2-5; TRBD2 agrees at 9 bases. V shed 5 bases and J 4 bases; nucleotides not matched to a gene: 14. The germline V gene encodes CDR1 SEHNR and CDR2 FQNEAQ (reference sequence). The CDR3 loop spans 17 amino acids. The chain's CDR3 is CASSLYLGSGRRETQYF. The CDR3 coding sequence is TGTGCCAGCAGCCTCTATCTGGGTAGCGGGAGACGAGAGACCCAGTACTTC.

V is TRBV21-1 and J is TRBJ1-4; TRBD1, as called in the table, went unchecked against the DNA. TRBV21-1 is tagged as a pseudogene. The CDR3 has 13 residues. The CDR3 bases are TGTGCCAGCCGGACAGCTGGAGGAGAAAAACTGTTTTTT. It is translated as CASRTAGGEKLFF.